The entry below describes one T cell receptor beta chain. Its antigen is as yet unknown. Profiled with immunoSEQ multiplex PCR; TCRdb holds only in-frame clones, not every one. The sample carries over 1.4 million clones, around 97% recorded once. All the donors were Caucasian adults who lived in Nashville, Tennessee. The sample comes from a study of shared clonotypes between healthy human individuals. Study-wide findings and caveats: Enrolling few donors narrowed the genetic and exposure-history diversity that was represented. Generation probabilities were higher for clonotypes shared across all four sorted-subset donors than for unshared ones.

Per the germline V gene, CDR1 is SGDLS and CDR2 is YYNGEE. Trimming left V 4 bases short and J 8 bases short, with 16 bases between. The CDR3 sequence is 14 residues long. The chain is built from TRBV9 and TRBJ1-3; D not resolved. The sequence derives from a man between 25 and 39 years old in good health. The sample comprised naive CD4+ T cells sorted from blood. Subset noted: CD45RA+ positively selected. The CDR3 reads CASSPPPPNDTIYF. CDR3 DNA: TGTGCCAGCAGCCCCCCCCCTCCCAATGACACCATATATTTT.